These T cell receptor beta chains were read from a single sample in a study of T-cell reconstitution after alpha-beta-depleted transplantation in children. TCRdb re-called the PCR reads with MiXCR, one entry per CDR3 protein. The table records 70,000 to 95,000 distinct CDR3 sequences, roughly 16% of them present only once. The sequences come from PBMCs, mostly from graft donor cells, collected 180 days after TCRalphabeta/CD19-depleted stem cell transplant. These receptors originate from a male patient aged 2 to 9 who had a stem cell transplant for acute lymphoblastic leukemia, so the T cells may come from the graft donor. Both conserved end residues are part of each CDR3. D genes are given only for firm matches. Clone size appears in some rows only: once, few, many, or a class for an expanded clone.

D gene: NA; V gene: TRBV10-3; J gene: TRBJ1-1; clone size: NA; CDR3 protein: CAISESGPRNGNTEAFF; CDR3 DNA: TGTGCCATCAGTGAATCCGGGCCCCGAAATGGTAACACTGAAGCTTTCTTT
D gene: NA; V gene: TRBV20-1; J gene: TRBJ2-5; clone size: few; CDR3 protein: CSARQPGYKETQYF; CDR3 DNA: TGCAGTGCTCGTCAACCGGGATACAAAGAGACCCAGTACTTC
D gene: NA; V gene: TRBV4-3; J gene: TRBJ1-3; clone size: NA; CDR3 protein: CASSQDVRSSGNTIYF; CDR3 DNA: TGCGCCAGCAGCCAAGACGTCCGAAGCTCTGGAAACACCATATATTTT
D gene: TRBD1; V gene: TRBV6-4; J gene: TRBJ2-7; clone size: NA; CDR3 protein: CASDRGTGVDEQYF; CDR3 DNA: TGTGCCAGCGACCGCGGGACAGGTGTTGACGAGCAGTACTTC
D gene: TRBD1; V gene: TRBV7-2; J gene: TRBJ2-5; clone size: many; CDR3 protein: CASSHDRGYQETQYF; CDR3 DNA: TGTGCCAGCAGCCATGACAGGGGATACCAAGAGACCCAGTACTTC
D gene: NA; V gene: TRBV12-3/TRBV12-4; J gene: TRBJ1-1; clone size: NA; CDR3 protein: CASSREGVTEAFF; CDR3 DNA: TGTGCCAGCAGCCGCGAGGGCGTCACTGAAGCTTTCTTT
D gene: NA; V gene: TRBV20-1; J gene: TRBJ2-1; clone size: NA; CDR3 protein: CSARGGHYNEQFF; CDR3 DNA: TGCAGTGCTAGAGGGGGACACTACAATGAGCAGTTCTTC
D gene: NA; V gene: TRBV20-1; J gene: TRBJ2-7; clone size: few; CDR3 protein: CSAVHVASYEQYF; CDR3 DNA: TGCAGTGCCGTACACGTCGCCTCCTACGAGCAGTACTTC
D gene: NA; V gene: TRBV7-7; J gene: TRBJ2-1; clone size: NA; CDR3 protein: CASSPQGSSYNEQFF; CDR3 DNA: TGTGCCAGCAGCCCACAGGGCAGCTCCTACAATGAGCAGTTCTTC
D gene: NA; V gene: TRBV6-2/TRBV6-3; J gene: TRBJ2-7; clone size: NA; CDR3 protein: CASSWTARGEQYF; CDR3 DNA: TGTGCCAGCAGTTGGACGGCCCGGGGCGAGCAGTACTTC
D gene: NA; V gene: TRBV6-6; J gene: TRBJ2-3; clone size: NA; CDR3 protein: CASSRSSTDTQYF; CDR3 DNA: TGTGCCAGCAGCAGGTCCAGCACAGATACGCAGTATTTT